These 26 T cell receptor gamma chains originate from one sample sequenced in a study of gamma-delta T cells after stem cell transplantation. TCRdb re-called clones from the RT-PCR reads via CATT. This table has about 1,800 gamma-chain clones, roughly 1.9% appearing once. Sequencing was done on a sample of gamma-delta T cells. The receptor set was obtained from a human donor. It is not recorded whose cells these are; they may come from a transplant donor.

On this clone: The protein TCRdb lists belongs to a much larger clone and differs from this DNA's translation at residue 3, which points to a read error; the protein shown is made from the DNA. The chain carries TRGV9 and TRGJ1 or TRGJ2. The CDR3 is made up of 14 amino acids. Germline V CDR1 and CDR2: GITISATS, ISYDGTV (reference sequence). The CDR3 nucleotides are TGTGCCATGTGGGAGGTGGGAGATTATTATAAGAAACTCTTT. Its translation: CAMWEVGDYYKKLF.

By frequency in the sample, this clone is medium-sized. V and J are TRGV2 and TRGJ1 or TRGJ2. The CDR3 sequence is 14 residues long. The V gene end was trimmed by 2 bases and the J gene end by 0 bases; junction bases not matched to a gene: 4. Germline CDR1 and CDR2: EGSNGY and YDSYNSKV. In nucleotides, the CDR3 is TGTGCCACCTGGGACGAGCCGAATTATTATAAGAAACTCTTT. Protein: CATWDEPNYYKKLF.

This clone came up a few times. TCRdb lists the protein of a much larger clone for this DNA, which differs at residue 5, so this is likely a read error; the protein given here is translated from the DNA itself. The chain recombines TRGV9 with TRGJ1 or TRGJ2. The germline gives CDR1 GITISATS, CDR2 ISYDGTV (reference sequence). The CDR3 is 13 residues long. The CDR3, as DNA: TGTGCCTTGTGGGGGGTGCCACAGAATAAGAAACTCTTT. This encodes CALWGVPQNKKLF.

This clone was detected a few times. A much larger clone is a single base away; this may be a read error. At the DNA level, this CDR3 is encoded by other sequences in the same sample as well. This CDR3 reads CALWEVRVKLF. In DNA form, the CDR3 reads TGCGCCTTGTGGGAGGTGCGAGTGAAACTCTTT. The rearrangement links TRGV9 to TRGJ1 or TRGJ2. The CDR3 is 11 residues long. CDR1 is GITISATS, CDR2 ISYDGTV, per germline (reference sequence).

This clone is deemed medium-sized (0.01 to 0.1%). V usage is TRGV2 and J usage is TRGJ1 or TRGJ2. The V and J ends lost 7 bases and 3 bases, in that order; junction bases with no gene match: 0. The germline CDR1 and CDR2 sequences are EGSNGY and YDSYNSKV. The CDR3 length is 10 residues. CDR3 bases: TGTGCCACCTGTTATTATAAGAAACTCTTT. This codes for CATCYYKKLF.

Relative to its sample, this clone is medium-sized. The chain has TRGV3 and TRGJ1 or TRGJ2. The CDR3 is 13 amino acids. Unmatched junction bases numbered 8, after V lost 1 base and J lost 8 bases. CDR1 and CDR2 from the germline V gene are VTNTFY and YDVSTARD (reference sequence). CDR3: CATWDRRAHKKLF. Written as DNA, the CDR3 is TGTGCCACCTGGGACAGACGCGCACATAAGAAACTCTTT.

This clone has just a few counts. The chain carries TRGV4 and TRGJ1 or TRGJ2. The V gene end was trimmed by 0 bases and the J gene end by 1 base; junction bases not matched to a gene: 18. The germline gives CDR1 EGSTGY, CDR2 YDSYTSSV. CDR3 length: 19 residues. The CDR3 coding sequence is TGTGCCACCTGGGATGGGCTTGGGGCGGCTTGGGACAATTATTATAAGAAACTCTTT. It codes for CATWDGLGAAWDNYYKKLF.

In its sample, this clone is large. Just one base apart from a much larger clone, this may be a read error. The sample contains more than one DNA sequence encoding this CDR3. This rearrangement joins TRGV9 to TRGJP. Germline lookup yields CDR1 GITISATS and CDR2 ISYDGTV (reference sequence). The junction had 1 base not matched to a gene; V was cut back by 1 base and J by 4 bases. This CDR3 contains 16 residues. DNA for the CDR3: TGTGCCTTGTGGGAGGTTCAAGAGTTGGGCAAAAAAATCAAGGTATTT. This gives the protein CALWEVQELGKKIKVF.

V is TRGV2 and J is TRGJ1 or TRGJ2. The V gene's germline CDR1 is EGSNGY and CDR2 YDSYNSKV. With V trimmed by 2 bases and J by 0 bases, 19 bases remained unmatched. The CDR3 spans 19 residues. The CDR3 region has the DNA TGTGCCACCTGGGACGCCGACACTGACACCAGGCCGAATTATTATAAGAAACTCTTT. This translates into CATWDADTDTRPNYYKKLF.

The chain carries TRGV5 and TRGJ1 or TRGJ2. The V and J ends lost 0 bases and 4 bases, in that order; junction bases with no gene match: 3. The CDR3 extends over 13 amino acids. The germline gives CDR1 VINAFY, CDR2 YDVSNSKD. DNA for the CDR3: TGTGCCACCTGGGACAGGCAGTATTATAAGAAACTCTTT. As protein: CATWDRQYYKKLF.

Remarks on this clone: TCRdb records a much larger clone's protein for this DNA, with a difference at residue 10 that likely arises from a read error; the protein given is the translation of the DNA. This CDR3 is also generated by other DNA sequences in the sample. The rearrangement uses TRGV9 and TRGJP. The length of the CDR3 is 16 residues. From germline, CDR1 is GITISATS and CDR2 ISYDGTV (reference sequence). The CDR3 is CALWEVQELDKKIKVF. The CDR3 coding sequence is TGTGCCTTGTGGGAGGTGCAAGAGTTGGACAAAAAAATCAAGGTATTT.

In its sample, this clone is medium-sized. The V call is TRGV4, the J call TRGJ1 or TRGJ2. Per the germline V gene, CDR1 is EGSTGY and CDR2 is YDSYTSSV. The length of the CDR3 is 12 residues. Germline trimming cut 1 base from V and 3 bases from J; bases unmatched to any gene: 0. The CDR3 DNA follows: TGTGCCACCTGGGATGGTTATTATAAGAAACTCTTT. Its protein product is CATWDGYYKKLF.

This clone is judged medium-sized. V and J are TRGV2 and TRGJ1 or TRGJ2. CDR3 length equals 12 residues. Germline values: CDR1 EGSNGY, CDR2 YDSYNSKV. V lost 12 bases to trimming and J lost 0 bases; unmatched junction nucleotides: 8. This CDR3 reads CAPAPNYYKKLF. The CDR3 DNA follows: TGTGCCCCCGCCCCGAATTATTATAAGAAACTCTTT.

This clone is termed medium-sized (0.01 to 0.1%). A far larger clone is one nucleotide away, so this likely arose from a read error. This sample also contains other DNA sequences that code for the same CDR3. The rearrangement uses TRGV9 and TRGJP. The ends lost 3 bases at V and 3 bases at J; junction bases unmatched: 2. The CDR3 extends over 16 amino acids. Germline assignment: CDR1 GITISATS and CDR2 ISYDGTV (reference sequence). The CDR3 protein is CALWELQELGKKIKVF. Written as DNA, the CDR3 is TGTGCCTTGTGGGAGCTGCAAGAGTTGGGCAAAAAAATCAAGGTATTT.

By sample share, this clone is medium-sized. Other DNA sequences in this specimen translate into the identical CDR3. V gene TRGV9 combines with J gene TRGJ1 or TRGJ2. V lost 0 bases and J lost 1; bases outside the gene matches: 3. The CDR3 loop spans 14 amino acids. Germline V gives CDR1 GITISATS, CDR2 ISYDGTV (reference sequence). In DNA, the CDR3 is TGTGCCTTGTGGGAGGTGACAAATTATTATAAGAAACTCTTT. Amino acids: CALWEVTNYYKKLF.

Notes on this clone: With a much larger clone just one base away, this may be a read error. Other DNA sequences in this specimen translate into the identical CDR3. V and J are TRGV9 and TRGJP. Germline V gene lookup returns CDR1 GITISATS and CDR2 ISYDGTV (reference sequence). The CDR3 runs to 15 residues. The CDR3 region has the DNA TGCGCCTTGTGGGAGGTGCGAATGGGCAAAAAAATCAAGGTATTT. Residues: CALWEVRMGKKIKVF.

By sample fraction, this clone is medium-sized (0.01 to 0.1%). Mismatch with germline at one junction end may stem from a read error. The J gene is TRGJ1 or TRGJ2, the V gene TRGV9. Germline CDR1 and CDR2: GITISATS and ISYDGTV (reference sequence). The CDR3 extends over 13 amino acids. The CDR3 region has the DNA TGTGCCTTGTGGGAGGTGAATTATTATAAGAAGCTCTTT. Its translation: CALWEVNYYKKLF.

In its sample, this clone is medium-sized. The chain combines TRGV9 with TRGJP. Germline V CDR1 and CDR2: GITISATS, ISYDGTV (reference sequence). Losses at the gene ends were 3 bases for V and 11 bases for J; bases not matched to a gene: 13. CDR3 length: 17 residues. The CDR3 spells CALWETSSMMGKKIKVF. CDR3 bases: TGTGCCTTGTGGGAGACCTCATCGATGATGGGCAAAAAAATCAAGGTATTT.

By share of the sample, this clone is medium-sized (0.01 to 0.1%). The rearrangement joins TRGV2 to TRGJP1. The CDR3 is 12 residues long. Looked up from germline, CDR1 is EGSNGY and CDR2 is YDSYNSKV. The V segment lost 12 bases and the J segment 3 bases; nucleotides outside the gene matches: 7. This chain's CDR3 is CAEYATGWFKIF. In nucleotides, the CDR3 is TGTGCCGAATACGCCACTGGTTGGTTCAAGATATTT.

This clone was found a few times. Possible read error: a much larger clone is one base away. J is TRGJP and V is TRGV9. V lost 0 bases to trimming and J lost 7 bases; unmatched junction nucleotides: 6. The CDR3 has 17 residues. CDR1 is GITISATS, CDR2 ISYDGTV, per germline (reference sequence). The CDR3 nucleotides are TGTGCCTTGTGGGAGGTGCAACGGGAGTTGGGCAAAAAAATCAAGGTATTT. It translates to CALWEVQRELGKKIKVF.

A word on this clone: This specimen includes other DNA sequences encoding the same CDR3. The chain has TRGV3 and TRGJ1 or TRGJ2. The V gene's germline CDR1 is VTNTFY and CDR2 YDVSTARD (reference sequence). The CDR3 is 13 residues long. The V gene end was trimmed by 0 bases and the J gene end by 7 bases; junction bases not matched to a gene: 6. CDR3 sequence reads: CATWDRPGYKKLF. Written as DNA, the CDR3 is TGTGCCACCTGGGACAGGCCTGGATATAAGAAACTCTTT.

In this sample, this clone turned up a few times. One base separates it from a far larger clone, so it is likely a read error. CDR3 nucleotides: TGTGCCTTGTGGGAGAGGCAAGAGTTGGGCAAAAAAATCAAGGTATTT. Translating gives CALWERQELGKKIKVF. The chain is built from TRGV9 and TRGJP. The CDR3 spans 16 residues. Germline V lookup: CDR1 GITISATS, CDR2 ISYDGTV (reference sequence). Trimming cost V 3 bases and J 2 bases; bases outside gene matches: 1.

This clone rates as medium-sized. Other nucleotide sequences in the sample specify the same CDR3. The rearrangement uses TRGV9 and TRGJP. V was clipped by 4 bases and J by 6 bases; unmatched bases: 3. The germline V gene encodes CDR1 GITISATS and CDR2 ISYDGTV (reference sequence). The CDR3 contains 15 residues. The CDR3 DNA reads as TGTGCCTTGTGGGAAAGAGAGTTGGGCAAAAAAATCAAGGTATTT. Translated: CALWERELGKKIKVF.

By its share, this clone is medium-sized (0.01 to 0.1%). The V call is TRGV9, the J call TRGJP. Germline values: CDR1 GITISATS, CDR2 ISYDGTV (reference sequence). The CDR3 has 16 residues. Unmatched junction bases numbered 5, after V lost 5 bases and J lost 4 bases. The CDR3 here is CALWGIQELGKKIKVF. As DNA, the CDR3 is TGTGCCTTGTGGGGGATACAAGAGTTGGGCAAAAAAATCAAGGTATTT.

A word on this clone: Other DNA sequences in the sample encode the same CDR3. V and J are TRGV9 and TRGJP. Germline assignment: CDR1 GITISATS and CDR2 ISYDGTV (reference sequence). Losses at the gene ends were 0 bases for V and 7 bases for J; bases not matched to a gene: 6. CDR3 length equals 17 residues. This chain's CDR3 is CALWEVRLELGKKIKVF. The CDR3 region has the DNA TGTGCCTTGTGGGAGGTGCGTCTGGAGTTGGGCAAAAAAATCAAGGTATTT.

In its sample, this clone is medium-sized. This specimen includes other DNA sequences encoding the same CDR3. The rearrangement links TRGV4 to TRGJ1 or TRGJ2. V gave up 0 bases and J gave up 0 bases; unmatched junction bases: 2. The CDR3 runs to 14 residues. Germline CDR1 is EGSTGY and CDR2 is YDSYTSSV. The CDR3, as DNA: TGTGCCACCTGGGATGGGCCGAATTATTATAAGAAACTCTTT. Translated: CATWDGPNYYKKLF.